This TCR beta chain was sequenced in a study of T cells after yellow fever vaccination. The CDR3 contains 16 residues. Germline assignment: CDR1 MNHEY and CDR2 SMNVEV (reference sequence). V was clipped by 1 base and J by 4 bases, with 14 bases between them. General study results and limits: The bulk population could contribute abundant contaminating clonotypes to FACS-sorted repertoires. Most clones from primary vaccination were detected again post-booster (about 95% CD4, 88% CD8).

Only a few counts were recorded for this clonotype. The target antigen is unknown. TCRdb re-analysed the 5' RACE reads in MiXCR, keeping a single row per CDR3 protein. This sample has about 150,000 distinct CDR3 sequences, with approximately 6.2% found just once. The sample consisted of CD4+ T cells sorted from PBMCs, taken on the day of the first yellow fever vaccination. The V call is TRBV27, the J call TRBJ1-5; perhaps TRBD1 as D (6 bases). The source is a man younger than 35 who received the YFV17D yellow fever vaccine. For the CDR3, the DNA is TGTGCCAGCAGTTTATTTGGGGGCAGACTGAATCAGCCCCAGCATTTT. Its translation is CASSLFGGRLNQPQHF.